The 2 T cell receptor beta chains given below trace back to one sample, sequenced in a study of technical replicates of blood from a handful of donors. Assay: immunoSEQ multiplex PCR; the TCRdb copy retains only in-frame clones and omits some. The sample consists of about 15,000 clones, around nine tenths of them appearing once. Material: PBMCs. Receptors originate from a human donor in good health.

The table lists this clone with a few counts. V gene TRBV10-3 combines with J gene TRBJ1-5; D is possibly TRBD1 (5 bases). CDR1 ENHRY and CDR2 SYGVKD come from the germline V gene. There are 13 residues in the CDR3. Trimming left V 9 bases short and J 4 bases short, with 13 bases between. CDR3 DNA: TGTGCCATTTCAGGGTCTTCGAATCAGCCCCAGCATTTT. Protein product: CAISGSSNQPQHF.

CDR3 nucleotide sequence: TGTGCCACCCCCAGGTGCACTAGCGGGATTCACGAGCAGTACTTC. The encoded protein is CATPRCTSGIHEQYF. The chain uses TRBV19 and TRBJ2-7; 10 positions match TRBD2. Per the germline V gene, CDR1 is LNHDA and CDR2 is SQIVND (reference sequence). The CDR3 extends over 15 amino acids. After removal of 10 bases from V and 5 bases from J, the junction contained 14 bases not matched to a gene.